One sample yielded the 26 T cell receptor beta chains listed below, sequenced in a study of cytomegalovirus exposure and HLA in healthy donors. 60 Vbeta and 13 Jbeta primers were used in PCR. Using immunoSEQ multiplex PCR, the repertoire was profiled, and TCRdb retains in-frame clones only, with some absent. The sample table sets out 25,000 to 30,000 clones. Sequencing was performed on PBMCs. The source is a young man in good health and CMV-seronegative.

V and J are TRBV11-2 and TRBJ1-1; 9 positions agree with TRBD1. Per the germline V gene, CDR1 is SGHAT and CDR2 is FQNNGV. Losses at the gene ends were 5 bases for V and 3 bases for J; bases not matched to a gene: 10. This CDR3 is 16 amino acids long. CDR3 residues: CASSTGTGSGYTEAFF. In DNA form, the CDR3 reads TGTGCCAGCAGCACCGGGACAGGGAGTGGGTACACTGAAGCTTTCTTT.

V gene TRBV7-2 combines with J gene TRBJ2-7; 12 bases match TRBD2. The length of the CDR3 is 15 residues. J was trimmed by 9 bases and V by 1 base; bases with no gene match: 7. The germline gives CDR1 SGHTA, CDR2 FQGNSA. This CDR3 is CASSLGLAGVTGQYF. Here the CDR3 DNA reads TGTGCCAGCAGCTTAGGACTAGCGGGAGTCACGGGGCAGTACTTC.

V usage is TRBV19 and J usage is TRBJ2-1; TRBD1 aligns across 9 bases. V trimming: 6 bases; J trimming: 4 bases; junction bases outside the gene matches: 7. Per the germline V gene, CDR1 is LNHDA and CDR2 is SQIVND (reference sequence). This CDR3 spans 15 amino acids. The CDR3 DNA reads TGTGCCAGTAGAAGACAGGGGGGGAAGTACAATGAGCAGTTCTTC. Protein sequence: CASRRQGGKYNEQFF.

The chain has TRBV30 and TRBJ2-3; possibly TRBD2 for D (6 bases). The length of the CDR3 is 15 residues. Trimming pared 1 base from V and 2 bases from J, leaving 13 bases between. Germline CDR1 and CDR2: GTSNPN and SVGIG (reference sequence). CDR3 sequence: CAWSGAGSNTDTQYF. CDR3 DNA sequence: TGTGCCTGGAGTGGTGCGGGGAGCAACACAGATACGCAGTATTTT. Supplemented by reference TRBV30 and TRBJ2-3, the full variable domain reads SQTIHQWPATLVQPVGSPLSLECTVEGTSNPNLYWYRQAAGRGLQLLFYSVGIGQISSEVPQNLSASRPQDRQFILSSKKLLLSDSGFYLCAWSGAGSNTDTQYFGPGTRLTVL.

The chain uses TRBV6-5 and TRBJ2-1; 8 nucleotides align to TRBD1. Germline values: CDR1 MNHEY, CDR2 SVGAGI. Losses at the gene ends were 4 bases for V and 4 bases for J; bases not matched to a gene: 9. The CDR3 is made up of 16 amino acids. The CDR3, as DNA: TGTGCCAGCAGTTCCGTACCCGGGACAGGTTACAATGAGCAGTTCTTC. The encoded protein is CASSSVPGTGYNEQFF.

The V call is TRBV5-4, the J call TRBJ2-5, with a tentative D call TRBD1 (5 bases). CDR3 size: 13 residues. CDR1 is SGHNT, CDR2 YYREEE, per germline (reference sequence). Trimming took off 4 bases at V and 3 bases at J, with 10 bases between the two ends. The CDR3 sequence: CASSIDSKETQYF. CDR3 sequence (DNA): TGTGCCAGCAGCATTGACAGCAAAGAGACCCAGTACTTC.

The chain joins TRBV5-1 to TRBJ2-2; possibly TRBD2 for D (7 bases). Trimming cost V 5 bases and J 6 bases, with 20 bases left between them. This CDR3 has 16 amino acids. CDR1 is SGHRS, CDR2 YFSETQ, per germline. Here the CDR3 reads CASRWGGKSASGELFF. The CDR3 DNA sequence: TGCGCCAGCAGATGGGGGGGCAAATCGGCCTCCGGGGAGCTGTTTTTT.

The V call is TRBV5-6, the J call TRBJ2-5; 12 positions match TRBD1. Germline lookup yields CDR1 SGHDT and CDR2 YYEEEE. J lost 5 bases, V lost 4 bases, and 9 bases had no gene match. This CDR3 has 16 amino acids. The CDR3 sequence: CASSGGDRGLDETQYF. CDR3 bases: TGTGCCAGCAGCGGGGGGGACAGGGGGCTAGACGAGACCCAGTACTTC.

The rearrangement joins TRBV11-3 to TRBJ1-1, with a tentative D call TRBD1 (6 bases). The CDR3 totals 14 residues. CDR1 is SGHNT and CDR2 is YENEEA in the germline V gene. The germline V and J ends were trimmed by 5 bases and 2 bases, with 12 bases remaining between them. The CDR3 is CASSKDSQNTEAFF. The CDR3 coding sequence is TGTGCCAGCAGCAAGGACAGTCAAAACACTGAAGCTTTCTTT. Based on the CDR3 plus reference TRBV11-3 and TRBJ1-1, the full variable domain is EAGVVQSPRYKIIEKKQPVAFWCNPISGHNTLYWYLQNLGQGPELLIRYENEEAVDDSQLPKDRFSAERLKGVDSTLKIQPAELGDSAVYLCASSKDSQNTEAFFGQGTRLTVV.

The V and J genes are TRBV11-1 and TRBJ1-2; 9 nucleotides align to TRBD1. J was trimmed by 4 bases and V by 5 bases; bases with no gene match: 11. CDR3 size: 16 residues. Per the germline V gene, CDR1 is SGHAT and CDR2 is FQDESV (reference sequence). As DNA, the CDR3 is TGTGCCAGCAGCCCCCGGTGGGGGACAGGGATCTATGGCTACACCTTC. Its protein is CASSPRWGTGIYGYTF.

CDR3 bases: TGTGCCAGCAGCTCCCGGGACAGGGGGAACACTGAAGCTTTCTTT. This encodes CASSSRDRGNTEAFF. V gene TRBV7-6 combines with J gene TRBJ1-1; TRBD1 agrees at 10 bases. The CDR3 is 15 residues long. With 4 bases clipped from V and 1 base from J, the junction kept 3 bases outside the gene matches. Germline V gene lookup returns CDR1 SGHVS and CDR2 FNYEAQ.

The rearrangement links TRBV7-6 to TRBJ2-2; 10 bases align to TRBD1. CDR1 is SGHVS, CDR2 FNYEAQ, per germline. The CDR3 contains 16 residues. The V and J ends lost 5 bases and 5 bases, in that order; junction bases with no gene match: 8. The DNA of the CDR3 is TGTGCCAGCAGCCCCCGACAGGGGGCGCTGACCGGGGAGCTGTTTTTT. This gives the protein CASSPRQGALTGELFF.

The chain links TRBV7-8 to TRBJ2-7; TRBD1 might be the D (5 bases). Germline V lookup: CDR1 SGHVS, CDR2 FQNEAQ. The CDR3 length is 14 residues. V lost 1 base and J lost 5, with 12 bases in between. The CDR3 region has the DNA TGTGCCAGCAGCTTAGTCCCAGGGCCCCACGAGCAGTACTTC. It translates to CASSLVPGPHEQYF. The whole variable domain, filled in from reference TRBV7-8 and TRBJ2-7, reads GAGVSQSPRYKVAKRGQDVALRCDPISGHVSLFWYQQALGQGPEFLTYFQNEAQLDKSGLPSDRFFAERPEGSVSTLKIQRTQQEDSAVYLCASSLVPGPHEQYFGPGTRLTVT.

The rearrangement joins TRBV7-2 to TRBJ1-2, with a tentative D call TRBD1 (5 bases). This CDR3 has 16 amino acids. The germline CDR1 and CDR2 sequences are SGHTA and FQGNSA. The V and J ends lost 5 bases and 5 bases respectively, with 21 bases between them. CDR3 sequence reads: CASSVLGHVLDYGYTF. For the CDR3, the DNA is TGTGCCAGCAGCGTACTCGGACATGTACTCGATTATGGCTACACCTTC.

J is TRBJ1-2 and V is TRBV6-5, with D tentatively TRBD1 (5 bases). CDR3 length: 12 residues. Trimming removed 2 bases from V and 5 bases from J, with 6 bases in between. The germline V gene encodes CDR1 MNHEY and CDR2 SVGAGI. In DNA form, the CDR3 reads TGTGCCAGCAGTTACCAGGGTTATGGCTACACCTTC. It translates to CASSYQGYGYTF.

The chain uses TRBV7-9 and TRBJ1-2, with a possible D match to TRBD1 (5 bases). Trimming cost V 4 bases and J 7 bases, with 22 bases left between them. The CDR3 spans 16 residues. CDR1 and CDR2 (germline): SEHNR, FQNEAQ (reference sequence). The CDR3, as DNA: TGTGCCAGCAGCTCCCCCAAAGGGGTCGGGAGCCGTGGCTACACCTTC. Its protein is CASSSPKGVGSRGYTF.

The chain uses TRBV6-1 and TRBJ2-5; D possibly corresponds to TRBD1 (6 bases). The V gene lost 2 bases and the J gene lost 2 bases, with 6 bases spanning the gap. The CDR3 totals 13 residues. The germline CDR1 and CDR2 sequences are MNHNS and SASEGT. CDR3 in amino acids: CASSEQGQETQYF. In nucleotides, the CDR3 is TGTGCCAGCAGTGAACAGGGGCAAGAGACCCAGTACTTC.

V gene TRBV28 combines with J gene TRBJ2-5, with D possibly being TRBD1 (5 bases). Near its end, the DNA agrees better with TRBJ2-7, so the J call may be wrong. There are 15 residues in the CDR3. Germline loops: CDR1 MDHEN, CDR2 SYDVKM. The CDR3 DNA follows: TGTGCCAGCAGTTTGTTGGACAAGCACTCCTACGAGCAGTACTTC. It yields the protein CASSLLDKHSYEQYF.

The V call is TRBV6-5, the J call TRBJ1-5; tentatively, D is TRBD1 (6 bases). Germline V gives CDR1 MNHEY, CDR2 SVGAGI. Deletions cut 5 bases from V and 3 bases from J, with 11 bases between. CDR3 length: 14 amino acids. CDR3 nucleotides: TGTGCCAGCAGTACTGGACAGCCCAATCAGCCCCAGCATTTT. Protein: CASSTGQPNQPQHF.

This chain connects TRBV7-3 to TRBJ2-6; D remains unclear. V was shortened by 8 bases and J by 0 bases, with 8 bases between the two germline ends. CDR3 size: 14 residues. Germline V lookup: CDR1 SGHTA, CDR2 FQGTGA. CDR3 region: CASAGSSGANVLTF. CDR3 DNA: TGTGCCAGCGCTGGTAGCTCTGGGGCCAACGTCCTGACTTTC.

Judged by frequency, this clone is medium-sized. The chain links TRBV7-9 to TRBJ2-1, with 9 bases identical to TRBD2. V shed 2 bases and J 5 bases; nucleotides not matched to a gene: 1. Germline-derived CDR1 and CDR2 are SEHNR and FQNEAQ (reference sequence). This CDR3 region has 14 residues. CDR3 in amino acids: CASSLLAGHNEQFF. CDR3 DNA sequence: TGTGCCAGCAGCTTACTAGCGGGACACAATGAGCAGTTCTTC.

This sequence joins TRBV9 and TRBJ2-1; unclear D gene. Trimming removed 0 bases from V and 0 bases from J, with 7 bases in between. The CDR3 is 15 amino acids. CDR1 is SGDLS and CDR2 is YYNGEE in the germline V gene. The CDR3 sequence: CASSVGAFSYNEQFF. Written as DNA, the CDR3 is TGTGCCAGCAGCGTAGGGGCCTTCTCCTACAATGAGCAGTTCTTC.

The rearrangement joins TRBV19 to TRBJ2-3; 9 nucleotides align to TRBD2. CDR1 and CDR2 (germline): LNHDA, SQIVND (reference sequence). The CDR3 consists of 18 residues. V was clipped by 8 bases and J by 0 bases; unmatched bases: 15. CDR3 amino acids: CASAPGAGGVESTDTQYF. Here the CDR3 DNA reads TGTGCCAGTGCCCCTGGGGCGGGAGGGGTCGAGAGCACAGATACGCAGTATTTT.

J is TRBJ2-5 and V is TRBV11-3, with 7 bases aligning to TRBD1. Germline V CDR1 and CDR2: SGHNT, YENEEA. J lost 4 bases, V lost 3 bases, and 5 bases had no gene match. There are 14 residues in the CDR3. The CDR3 DNA follows: TGTGCCAGCAGCTTCAGGACAGGAGGAGAGACCCAGTACTTC. Protein product: CASSFRTGGETQYF.

The gene calls are TRBV11-2 and TRBJ2-3; 7 positions match TRBD1. The CDR3 loop spans 14 amino acids. Germline-derived CDR1 and CDR2 are SGHAT and FQNNGV. V gave up 4 bases and J gave up 5 bases; unmatched junction bases: 6. CDR3 protein: CASSSLQGRDTQYF. In DNA form, the CDR3 reads TGTGCCAGCAGCTCCTTACAGGGGAGAGATACGCAGTATTTT.

V and J are TRBV2 and TRBJ2-3, with 13 bases lining up with TRBD2. J lost 1 base, V lost 6 bases, and 7 bases had no gene match. CDR1 and CDR2 from the germline V gene are SNHLY and FYNNEI. CDR3 length: 17 residues. CDR3 nucleotide sequence: TGTGCCAGCAGCGAAATAGGACTAGCGGGGGGCACAGATACGCAGTATTTT. Its translation is CASSEIGLAGGTDTQYF.